Ten or more counts support the clone carrying this T cell receptor beta chain. TCRdb re-analysed the reads in MiXCR, keeping a single row per CDR3 protein. The sample has under 350,000 distinct CDR3 sequences; about a tenth are singletons. This sample was included in a study of T cell repertoires in cytomegalovirus infection. Germline loops: CDR1 SQVTM, CDR2 ANQGSEA. CDR3 length: 12 amino acids. V was pared by 6 bases and J by 3 bases, with 9 bases between. This TCR derives from a human donor in good health (CMV status not recorded). Some clones in this sample may be carry-over from other donors' samples. The sequenced sample consisted of PBMCs. The genes are TRBV29-1 and TRBJ1-3; the D gene is possibly TRBD1 (5 bases). The CDR3 sequence is CSVGTVGNTIYF. The CDR3 DNA sequence: TGCAGCGTCGGGACGGTTGGAAACACCATATATTTT.